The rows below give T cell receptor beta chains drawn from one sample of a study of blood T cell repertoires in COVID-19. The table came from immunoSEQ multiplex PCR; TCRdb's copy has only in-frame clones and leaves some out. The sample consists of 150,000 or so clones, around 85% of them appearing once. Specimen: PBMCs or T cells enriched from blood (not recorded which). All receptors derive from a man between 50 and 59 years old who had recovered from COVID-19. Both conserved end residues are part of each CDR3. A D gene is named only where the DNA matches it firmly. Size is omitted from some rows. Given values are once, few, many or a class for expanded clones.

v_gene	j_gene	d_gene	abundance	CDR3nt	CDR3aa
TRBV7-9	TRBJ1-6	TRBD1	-	TGTGCCAGCAGCTTACCCCGGGACAGGGATTCACCCCTCCACTTT	CASSLPRDRDSPLHF
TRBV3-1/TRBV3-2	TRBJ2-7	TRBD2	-	TGTGCCAGCAGCCAAGGAGCGGGACTCTACGAGCAGTACTTC	CASSQGAGLYEQYF
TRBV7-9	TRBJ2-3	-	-	TGTGCCAGCAGCTCTCTAGCGTCTAGCACAGATACGCAGTATTTT	CASSSLASSTDTQYF
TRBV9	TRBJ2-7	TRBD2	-	TGTGCCAGCAGCGTAGCTTCGGGGGGCTCCTACGAGCAGTACTTC	CASSVASGGSYEQYF
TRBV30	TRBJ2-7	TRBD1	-	TGTGCCTGGAGTGTTGGACAGGGGGCAGACGAGCAGTACTTC	CAWSVGQGADEQYF
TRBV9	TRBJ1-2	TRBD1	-	TGTGCCAGCAGCGTATTCTCCTCAGGGGGTGGCTACACCTTC	CASSVFSSGGGYTF
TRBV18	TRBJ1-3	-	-	TGTGCCAGCTCACCATTACCGGATGAGGCTGGAAACACCATATATTTT	CASSPLPDEAGNTIYF
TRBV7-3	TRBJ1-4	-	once	TGTGCCAGCAGCTTAACTCCCCGGGGGACAACTAATGAAAAACTGTTTTTT	CASSLTPRGTTNEKLFF
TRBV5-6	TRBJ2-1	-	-	TGTGCCAGCAGCTCGCCTGGCCTCCGGAGGAATGAGCAGTTCTTC	CASSSPGLRRNEQFF
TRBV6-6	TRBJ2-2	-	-	TGTGCCAGCAGGGTCAGGGTTGACACCGGGGAGCTGTTTTTT	CASRVRVDTGELFF
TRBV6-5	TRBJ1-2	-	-	TGTGCCAGCAGTTTAAAGAGGGCAAACCTACACTATGGCTACACCTTC	CASSLKRANLHYGYTF
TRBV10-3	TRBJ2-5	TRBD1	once	TGTGCCATAAGACAGGGATCGGGGGAGACCCAGTACTTC	CAIRQGSGETQYF
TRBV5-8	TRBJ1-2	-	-	TGTGCCAGCAGCCTCCAAACGCGTTATGGCTACACCTTC	CASSLQTRYGYTF
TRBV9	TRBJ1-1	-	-	TGTGCCAGCAGCGTAGGCGGGGGCCGGAACACTGAAGCTTTCTTT	CASSVGGGRNTEAFF
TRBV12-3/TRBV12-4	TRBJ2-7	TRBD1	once	TGTGCCAGCAGTCCAGGGGGATACGAGCAGTACTTC	CASSPGGYEQYF
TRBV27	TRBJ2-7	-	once	TGTGCCAGCAGTTTAGAATCAGGGGTCGCCTACGAGCAGTACTTC	CASSLESGVAYEQYF
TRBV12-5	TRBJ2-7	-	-	TGTGCTAGTGTAAAGGGGGTGCGGGAGCAGTACTTC	CASVKGVREQYF
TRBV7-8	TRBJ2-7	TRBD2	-	TGTGCCAGCAGCGTTAGCGGGGTGTCCTACGAGCAGTACTTC	CASSVSGVSYEQYF
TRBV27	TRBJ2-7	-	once	TGTGCCAGCAGGGGGAGCGGCTACGAGCAGTACTTC	CASRGSGYEQYF
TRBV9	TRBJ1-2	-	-	TGTGCCAGCAGCGTAGGTGGGGGCAACTATGGCTACACCTTC	CASSVGGGNYGYTF
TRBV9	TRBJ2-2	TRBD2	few	TGTGCCAGCAGCGTAGTTACTAGCGGGGGCACCGGGGAGCTGTTTTTT	CASSVVTSGGTGELFF
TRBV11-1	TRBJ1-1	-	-	TGTGCCACCTACCATCCGGTGAACACTGAAGCTTTCTTT	CATYHPVNTEAFF
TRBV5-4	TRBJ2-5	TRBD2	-	TGTGCCAGCAGCTTGGCAGGACTAGGGCGGCAAGAGACCCAGTACTTC	CASSLAGLGRQETQYF
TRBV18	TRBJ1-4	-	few	TGTGCCAGCTCACCGGGGGGGGAAAAACTGTTTTTT	CASSPGGEKLFF
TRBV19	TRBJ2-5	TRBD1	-	TGTGCCAGTAGTATCGGGACAGATACACAAGAGACCCAGTACTTC	CASSIGTDTQETQYF
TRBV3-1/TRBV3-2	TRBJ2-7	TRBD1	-	TGTGCCAGCAGCCAAATCGAACAGGGGCAGCAGTACTTC	CASSQIEQGQQYF
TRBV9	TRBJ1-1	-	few	TGTGCCAGCAGCGCCCGTCTCGAGGCTGAAGCTTTCTTT	CASSARLEAEAFF
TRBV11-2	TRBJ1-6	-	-	TGTGCCAGCAGCTTACAGTACGGGGATTCACCCCTCCACTTT	CASSLQYGDSPLHF
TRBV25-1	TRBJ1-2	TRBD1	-	TGTGCCAGCAGTTCCGGGACAGGGGCCCTTGGCTACACCTTC	CASSSGTGALGYTF
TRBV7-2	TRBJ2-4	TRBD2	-	TGTGCCAGCAGCTTAGCGTTAGCGGGGGGGCGAGTCAGAAACATTCAGTACTTC	CASSLALAGGRVRNIQYF
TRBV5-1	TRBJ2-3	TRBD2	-	TGCGCCAGCAGCCCTGGAGGTAGCGGGGGTCTAAACACAGATACGCAGTATTTT	CASSPGGSGGLNTDTQYF
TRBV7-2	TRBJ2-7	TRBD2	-	TGTGCCAGCAGCTTAAGACTAGCGGGGGGGCCGTCCGAGCAGTACTTC	CASSLRLAGGPSEQYF
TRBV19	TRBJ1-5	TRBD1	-	TGTGCCAGTAGTATAGCTACCCCAGGGGGAAGGGGTCAGCCCCAGCATTTT	CASSIATPGGRGQPQHF
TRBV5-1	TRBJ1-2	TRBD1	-	TGCGCCAGCAGCTTGGGCGGGACAGGGTCTGGCTACACCTTC	CASSLGGTGSGYTF
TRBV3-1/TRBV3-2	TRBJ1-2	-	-	TGTGCCAGCAGCTCACTCGGGGGGATTGGAGGCTATGGCTACACCTTC	CASSSLGGIGGYGYTF
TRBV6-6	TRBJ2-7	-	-	TGTGCCAGCAGTTACTCGCTCGGCTACGAGCAGTACTTC	CASSYSLGYEQYF
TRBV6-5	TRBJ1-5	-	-	TGTGCCAGCAGTTACCCCGGGCAGCCCCAGCATTTT	CASSYPGQPQHF
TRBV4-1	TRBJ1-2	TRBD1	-	TGCGCCAGCAGTAGGGGGCCTAACTATGGCTACACCTTC	CASSRGPNYGYTF
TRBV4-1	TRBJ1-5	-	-	TGCGCCAGCAGCCTCGACCTCCGGCAGGGGCCGGGGCCCCAGCATTTT	CASSLDLRQGPGPQHF
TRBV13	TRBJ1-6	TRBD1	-	TGTGCCAGCAGCTTAAAGGGGGCCTCCTATAATTCACCCCTCCACTTT	CASSLKGASYNSPLHF
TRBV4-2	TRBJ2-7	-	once	TGTGCCAGCAGCAGTCGGGGGGCTAGCGCGGTCTACGAGCAGTACTTC	CASSSRGASAVYEQYF
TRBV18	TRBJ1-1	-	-	TGTGCCAGCTCAGCTCGAAGGACAGAGGGCACTGAAGCTTTCTTT	CASSARRTEGTEAFF
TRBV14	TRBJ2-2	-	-	TGTGCCAGCAGCCCCTCCCCGTGGGGGGAGAGCTTGCGGGTCGGGGAGCTGTTTTTT	CASSPSPWGESLRVGELFF